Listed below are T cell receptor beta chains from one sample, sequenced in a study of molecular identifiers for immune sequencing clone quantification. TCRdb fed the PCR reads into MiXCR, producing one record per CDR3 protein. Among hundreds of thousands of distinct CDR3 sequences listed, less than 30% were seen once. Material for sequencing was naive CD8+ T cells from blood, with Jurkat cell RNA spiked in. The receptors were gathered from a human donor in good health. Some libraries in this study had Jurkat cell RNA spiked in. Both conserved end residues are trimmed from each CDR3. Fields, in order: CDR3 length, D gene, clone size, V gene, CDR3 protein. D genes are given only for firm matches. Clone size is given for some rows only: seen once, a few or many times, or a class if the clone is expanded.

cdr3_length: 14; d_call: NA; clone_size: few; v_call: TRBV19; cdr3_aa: ASRDRLGGLNTEAF
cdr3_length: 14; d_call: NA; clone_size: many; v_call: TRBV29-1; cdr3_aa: SVEDRGLGARYEQY
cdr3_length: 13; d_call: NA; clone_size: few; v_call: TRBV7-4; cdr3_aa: ASSGIRKFSYEQY
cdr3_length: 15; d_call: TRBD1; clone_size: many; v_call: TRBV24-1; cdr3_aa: ATSDPSGRTGPDTQY
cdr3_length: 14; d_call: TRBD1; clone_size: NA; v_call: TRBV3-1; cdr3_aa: ASSQIFYRGNQPQH
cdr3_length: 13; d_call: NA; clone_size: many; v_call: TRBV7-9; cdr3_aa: ASTYLGREVDTQY
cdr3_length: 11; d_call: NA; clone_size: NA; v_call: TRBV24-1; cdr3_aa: ATSDPSGEKLF
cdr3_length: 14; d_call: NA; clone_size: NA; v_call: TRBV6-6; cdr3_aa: ASSYSDTTGIYEQY
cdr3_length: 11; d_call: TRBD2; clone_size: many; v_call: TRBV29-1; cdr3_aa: SVGLAGGYEQF
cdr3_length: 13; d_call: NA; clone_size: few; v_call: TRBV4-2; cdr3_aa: ASSQGAGENTEAF
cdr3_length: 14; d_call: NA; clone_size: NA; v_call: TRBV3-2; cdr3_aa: ASSHRPGQGARGYT
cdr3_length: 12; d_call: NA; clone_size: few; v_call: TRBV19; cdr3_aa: ASSIRDTYEEQY
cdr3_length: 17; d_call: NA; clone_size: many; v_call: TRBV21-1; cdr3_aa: ASSKVWQGECVRQETQY
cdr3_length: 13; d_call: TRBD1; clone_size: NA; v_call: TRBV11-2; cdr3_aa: ASRGQGASYNEQF
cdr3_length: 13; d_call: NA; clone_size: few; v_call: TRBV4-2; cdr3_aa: ASSEKANSNQPQH
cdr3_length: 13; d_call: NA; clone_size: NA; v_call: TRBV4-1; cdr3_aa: ASSQGGGLNPPPH
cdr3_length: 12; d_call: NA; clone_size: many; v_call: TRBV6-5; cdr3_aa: ASRVGGGTDTQY
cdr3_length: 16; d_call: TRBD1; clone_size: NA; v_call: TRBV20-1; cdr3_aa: SARDLLGADRMNTEAF
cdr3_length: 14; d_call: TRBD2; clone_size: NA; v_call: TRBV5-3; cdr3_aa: ASSIPMAGEPYEQC
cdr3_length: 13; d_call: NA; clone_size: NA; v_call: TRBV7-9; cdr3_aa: ASSLGSGPNYGYT
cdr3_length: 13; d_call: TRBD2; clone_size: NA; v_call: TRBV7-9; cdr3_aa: AGSSGRGGTDTQY
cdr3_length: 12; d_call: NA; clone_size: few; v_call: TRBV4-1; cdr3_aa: ASTPTGEGQPQH
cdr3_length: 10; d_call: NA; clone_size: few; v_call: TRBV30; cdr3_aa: AWSGSSKEQY
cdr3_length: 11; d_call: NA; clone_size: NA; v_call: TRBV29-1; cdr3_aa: SVVVVAYTEAF
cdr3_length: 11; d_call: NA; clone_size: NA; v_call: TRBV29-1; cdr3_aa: SVFFVPGNEQF